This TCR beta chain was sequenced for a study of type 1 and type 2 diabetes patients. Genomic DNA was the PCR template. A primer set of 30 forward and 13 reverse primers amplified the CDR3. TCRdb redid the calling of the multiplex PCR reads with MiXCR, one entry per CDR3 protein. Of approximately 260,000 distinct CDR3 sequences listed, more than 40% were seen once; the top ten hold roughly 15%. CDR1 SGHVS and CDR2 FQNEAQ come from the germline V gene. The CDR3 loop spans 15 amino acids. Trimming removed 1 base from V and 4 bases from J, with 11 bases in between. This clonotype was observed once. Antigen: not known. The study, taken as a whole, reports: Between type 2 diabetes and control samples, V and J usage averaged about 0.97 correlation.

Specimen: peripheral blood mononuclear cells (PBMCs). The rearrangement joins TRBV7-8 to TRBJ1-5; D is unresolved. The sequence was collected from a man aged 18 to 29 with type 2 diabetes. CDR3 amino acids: CASSLERRKNQPQHF. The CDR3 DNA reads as TGTGCCAGCAGCTTAGAACGCAGAAAGAATCAGCCCCAGCATTTT.